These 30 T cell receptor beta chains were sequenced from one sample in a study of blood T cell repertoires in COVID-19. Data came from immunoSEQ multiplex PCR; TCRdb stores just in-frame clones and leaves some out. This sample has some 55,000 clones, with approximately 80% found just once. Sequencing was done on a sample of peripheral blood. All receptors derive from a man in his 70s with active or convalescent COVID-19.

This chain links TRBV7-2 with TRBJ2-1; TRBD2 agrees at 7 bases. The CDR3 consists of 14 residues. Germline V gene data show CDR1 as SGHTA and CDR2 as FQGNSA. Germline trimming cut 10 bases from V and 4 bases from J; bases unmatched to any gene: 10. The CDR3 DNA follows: TGTGCCATAAGGGGAGGGTCGGCGTACAATGAGCAGTTCTTC. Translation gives CAIRGGSAYNEQFF.

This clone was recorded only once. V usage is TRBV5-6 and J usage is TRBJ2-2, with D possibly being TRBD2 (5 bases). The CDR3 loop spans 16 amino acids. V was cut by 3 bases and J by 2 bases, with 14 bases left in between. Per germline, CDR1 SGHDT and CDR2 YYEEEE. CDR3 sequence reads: CASSSRGQSNTGELFF. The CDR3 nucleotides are TGTGCCAGCAGCTCCCGGGGTCAAAGCAACACCGGGGAGCTGTTTTTT.

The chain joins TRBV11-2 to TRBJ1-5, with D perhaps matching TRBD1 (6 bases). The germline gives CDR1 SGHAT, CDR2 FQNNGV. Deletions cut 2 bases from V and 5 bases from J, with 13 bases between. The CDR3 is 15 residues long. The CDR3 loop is CASSLNRGGHQPQHF. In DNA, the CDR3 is TGTGCCAGCAGCTTAAATAGGGGGGGACATCAGCCCCAGCATTTT. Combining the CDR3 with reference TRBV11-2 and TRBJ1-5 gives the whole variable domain EAGVAQSPRYKIIEKRQSVAFWCNPISGHATLYWYQQILGQGPKLLIQFQNNGVVDDSQLPKDRFSAERLKGVDSTLKIQPAKLEDSAVYLCASSLNRGGHQPQHFGDGTRLSIL.

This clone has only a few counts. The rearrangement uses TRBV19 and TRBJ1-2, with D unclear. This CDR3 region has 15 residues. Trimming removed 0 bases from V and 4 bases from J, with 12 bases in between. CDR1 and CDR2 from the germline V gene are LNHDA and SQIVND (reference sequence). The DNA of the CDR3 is TGTGCCAGTAGTATAGATGGAAACAGCCGCTATGGCTACACCTTC. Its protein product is CASSIDGNSRYGYTF.

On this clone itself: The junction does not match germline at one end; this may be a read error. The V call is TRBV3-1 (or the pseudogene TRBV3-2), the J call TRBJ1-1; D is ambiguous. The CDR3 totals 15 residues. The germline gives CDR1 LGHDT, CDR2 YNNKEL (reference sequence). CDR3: CASSQDSGGFTETFF. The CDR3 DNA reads TGTGCCAGCAGCCAAGATTCCGGAGGGTTCACTGAAACTTTCTTT.

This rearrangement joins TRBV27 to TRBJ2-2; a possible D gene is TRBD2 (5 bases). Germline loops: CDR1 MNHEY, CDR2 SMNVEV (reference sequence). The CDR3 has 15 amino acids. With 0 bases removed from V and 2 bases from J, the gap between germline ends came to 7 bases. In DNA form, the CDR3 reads TGTGCCAGCAGTTTATCACTAGTAAACACCGGGGAGCTGTTTTTT. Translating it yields CASSLSLVNTGELFF.

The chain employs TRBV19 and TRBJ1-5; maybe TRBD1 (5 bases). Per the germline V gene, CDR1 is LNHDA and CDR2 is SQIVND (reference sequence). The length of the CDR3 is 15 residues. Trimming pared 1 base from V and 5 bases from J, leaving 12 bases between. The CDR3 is CASSIGTGFDQPQHF. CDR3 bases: TGTGCCAGTAGTATAGGCACAGGATTTGATCAGCCCCAGCATTTT. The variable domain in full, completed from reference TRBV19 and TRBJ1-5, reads DGGITQSPKYLFRKEGQNVTLSCEQNLNHDAMYWYRQDPGQGLRLIYYSQIVNDFQKGDIAEGYSVSREKKESFPLTVTSAQKNPTAFYLCASSIGTGFDQPQHFGDGTRLSIL.

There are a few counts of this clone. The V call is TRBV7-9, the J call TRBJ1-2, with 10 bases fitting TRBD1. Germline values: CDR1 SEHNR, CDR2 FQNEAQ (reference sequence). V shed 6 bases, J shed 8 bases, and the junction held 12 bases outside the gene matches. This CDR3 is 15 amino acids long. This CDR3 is CASSRPGTGASGYTF. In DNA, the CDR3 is TGTGCCAGCAGTAGACCCGGGACAGGGGCATCAGGCTACACCTTC. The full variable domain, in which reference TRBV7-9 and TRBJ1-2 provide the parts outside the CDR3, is DTGVSQNPRHKITKRGQNVTFRCDPISEHNRLYWYRQTLGQGPEFLTYFQNEAQLEKSRLLSDRFSAERPKGSFSTLEIQRTEQGDSAMYLCASSRPGTGASGYTFGSGTRLTVV.

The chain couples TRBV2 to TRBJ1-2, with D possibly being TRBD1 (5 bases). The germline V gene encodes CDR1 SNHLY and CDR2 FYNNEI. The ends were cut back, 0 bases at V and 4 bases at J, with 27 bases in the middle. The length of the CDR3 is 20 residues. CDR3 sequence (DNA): TGTGCCAGCAGTGAAGCGCTTAAGGGGCAGGCAGTCAAGATTAGCTATGGCTACACCTTC. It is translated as CASSEALKGQAVKISYGYTF.

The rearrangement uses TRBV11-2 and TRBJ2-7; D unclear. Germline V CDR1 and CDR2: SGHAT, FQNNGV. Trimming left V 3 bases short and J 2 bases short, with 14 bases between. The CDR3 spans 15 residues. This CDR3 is CASSFTLGIPYEQYF. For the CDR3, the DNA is TGTGCCAGCAGCTTCACGCTAGGAATCCCCTACGAGCAGTACTTC.

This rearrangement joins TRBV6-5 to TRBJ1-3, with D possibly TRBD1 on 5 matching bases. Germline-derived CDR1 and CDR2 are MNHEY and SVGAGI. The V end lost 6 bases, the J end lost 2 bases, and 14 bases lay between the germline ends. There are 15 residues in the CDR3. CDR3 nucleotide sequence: TGTGCCAGCAGCCTATACAGACAGCCTGGAAACACCATATATTTT. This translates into CASSLYRQPGNTIYF.

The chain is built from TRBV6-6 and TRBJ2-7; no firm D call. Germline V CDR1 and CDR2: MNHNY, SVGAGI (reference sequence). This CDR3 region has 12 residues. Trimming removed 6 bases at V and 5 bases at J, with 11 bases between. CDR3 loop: CASSSDSNEQYF. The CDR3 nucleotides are TGTGCCAGCAGCTCCGACTCGAACGAGCAGTACTTC.

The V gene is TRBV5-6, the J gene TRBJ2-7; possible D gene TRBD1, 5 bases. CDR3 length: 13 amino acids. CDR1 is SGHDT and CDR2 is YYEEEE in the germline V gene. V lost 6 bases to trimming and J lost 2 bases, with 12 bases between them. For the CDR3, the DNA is TGTGCCAGCACCCGGTGGGGCCCCTACGAGCAGTACTTC. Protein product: CASTRWGPYEQYF.

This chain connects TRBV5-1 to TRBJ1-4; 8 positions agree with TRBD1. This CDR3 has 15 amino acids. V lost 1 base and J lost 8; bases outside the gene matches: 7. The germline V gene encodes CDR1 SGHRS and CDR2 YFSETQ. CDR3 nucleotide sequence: TGCGCCAGCAGCTTGCCGACAGGGGCAGGCGAAAAACTGTTTTTT. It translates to CASSLPTGAGEKLFF. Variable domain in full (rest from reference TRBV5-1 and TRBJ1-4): KAGVTQTPRYLIKTRGQQVTLSCSPISGHRSVSWYQQTPGQGLQFLFEYFSETQRNKGNFPGRFSGRQFSNSRSEMNVSTLELGDSALYLCASSLPTGAGEKLFFGSGTQLSVL.

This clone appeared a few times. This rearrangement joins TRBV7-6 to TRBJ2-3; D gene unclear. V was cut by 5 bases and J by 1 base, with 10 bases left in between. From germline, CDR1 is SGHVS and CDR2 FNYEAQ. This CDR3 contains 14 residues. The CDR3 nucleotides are TGTGCCAGCAGCCCTTCTGCGGGCACAGATACGCAGTATTTT. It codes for CASSPSAGTDTQYF.

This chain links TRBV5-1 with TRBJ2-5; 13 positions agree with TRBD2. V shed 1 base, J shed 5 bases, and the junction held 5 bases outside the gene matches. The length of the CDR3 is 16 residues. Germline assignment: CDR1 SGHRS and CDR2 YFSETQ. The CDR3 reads CASSLTSGRAGETQYF. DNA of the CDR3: TGCGCCAGCAGCTTGACTAGCGGGAGGGCCGGTGAGACCCAGTACTTC.

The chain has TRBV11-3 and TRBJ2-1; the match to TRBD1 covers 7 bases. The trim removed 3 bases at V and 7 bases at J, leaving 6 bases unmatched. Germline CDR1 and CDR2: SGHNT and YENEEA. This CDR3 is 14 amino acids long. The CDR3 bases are TGTGCCAGCAGCTTCGGGACAGCCTGGAATGAGCAGTTCTTC. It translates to CASSFGTAWNEQFF.

The CDR3 coding sequence is TGTGCCAGCAGCCAACAAGTACTAGCGGGCACAGATACGCAGTATTTT. Translating it yields CASSQQVLAGTDTQYF. The genes are TRBV3-1 (or the pseudogene TRBV3-2) and TRBJ2-3; 8 nucleotides align to TRBD2. CDR1 is LGHDT, CDR2 YNNKEL, per germline (reference sequence). CDR3 size: 16 residues. Trimming removed 2 bases from V and 1 base from J; junction bases left unmatched: 5.

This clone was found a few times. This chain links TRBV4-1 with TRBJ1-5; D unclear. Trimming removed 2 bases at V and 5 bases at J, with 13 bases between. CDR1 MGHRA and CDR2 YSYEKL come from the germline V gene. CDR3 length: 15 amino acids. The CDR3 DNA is TGCGCCAGCAGCCAATATATAGTTGTAGATCAGCCCCAGCATTTT. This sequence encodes CASSQYIVVDQPQHF.

In DNA, the CDR3 is TGCGCCAGCGGAAGGACAGGGGGAGTGAACACTGAAGCTTTCTTT. Amino acids: CASGRTGGVNTEAFF. The chain employs TRBV10-2 and TRBJ1-1; TRBD1 matches at 10 bases. CDR1 is WSHSY and CDR2 is SAAADI in the germline V gene. The junction had 6 bases not matched to a gene; V was cut back by 8 bases and J by 0 bases. The CDR3 runs to 15 residues.

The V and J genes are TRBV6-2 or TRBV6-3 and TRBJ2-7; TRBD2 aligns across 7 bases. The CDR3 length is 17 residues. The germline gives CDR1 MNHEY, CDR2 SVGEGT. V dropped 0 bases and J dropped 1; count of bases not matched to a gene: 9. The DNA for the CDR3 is TGTGCCAGCAGTTACTCTCCGACTAGCCCCCTTTCCTACGAGCAGTACTTC. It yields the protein CASSYSPTSPLSYEQYF.

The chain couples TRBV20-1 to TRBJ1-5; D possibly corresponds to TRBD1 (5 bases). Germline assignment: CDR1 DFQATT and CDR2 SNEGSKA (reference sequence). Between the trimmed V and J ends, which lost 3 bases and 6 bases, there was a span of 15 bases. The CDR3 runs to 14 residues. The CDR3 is CSASPPGGPQPQHF. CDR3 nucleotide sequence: TGCAGTGCTAGTCCACCGGGGGGACCTCAGCCCCAGCATTTT.

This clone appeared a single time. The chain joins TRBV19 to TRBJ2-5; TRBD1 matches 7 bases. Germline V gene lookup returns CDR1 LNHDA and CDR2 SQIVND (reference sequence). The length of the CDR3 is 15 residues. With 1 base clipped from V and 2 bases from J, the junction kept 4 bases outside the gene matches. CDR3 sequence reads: CASSIGDRNQETQYF. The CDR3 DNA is TGTGCCAGTAGTATAGGGGACAGAAATCAAGAGACCCAGTACTTC. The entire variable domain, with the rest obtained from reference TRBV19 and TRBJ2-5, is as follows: DGGITQSPKYLFRKEGQNVTLSCEQNLNHDAMYWYRQDPGQGLRLIYYSQIVNDFQKGDIAEGYSVSREKKESFPLTVTSAQKNPTAFYLCASSIGDRNQETQYFGPGTRLLVL.

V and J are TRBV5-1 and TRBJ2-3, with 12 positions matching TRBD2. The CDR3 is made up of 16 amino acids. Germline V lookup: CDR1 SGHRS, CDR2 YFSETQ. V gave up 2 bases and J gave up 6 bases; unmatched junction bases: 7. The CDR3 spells CASSFTSGGPLDTQYF. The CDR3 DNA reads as TGCGCCAGCAGCTTCACTAGCGGGGGGCCACTGGATACGCAGTATTTT.

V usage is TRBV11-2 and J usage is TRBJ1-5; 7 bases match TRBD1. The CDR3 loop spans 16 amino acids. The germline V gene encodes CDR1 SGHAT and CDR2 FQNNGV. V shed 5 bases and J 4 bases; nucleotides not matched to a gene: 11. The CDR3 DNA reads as TGTGCCAGCAGCATTTCCGGGACAGAAATTAATCAGCCCCAGCATTTT. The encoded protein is CASSISGTEINQPQHF.

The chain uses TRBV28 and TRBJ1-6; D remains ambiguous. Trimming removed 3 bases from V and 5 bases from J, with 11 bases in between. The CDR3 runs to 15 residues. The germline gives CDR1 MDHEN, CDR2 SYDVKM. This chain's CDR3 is CASSFRQVNNSPLHF. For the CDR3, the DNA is TGTGCCAGCAGTTTTCGGCAGGTCAATAATTCACCCCTCCACTTT.

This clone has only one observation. CDR3 loop: CASSLRRDRGTDTQYF. The CDR3 nucleotides read TGTGCCAGCAGCTTAAGGAGGGACAGGGGTACAGATACGCAGTATTTT. The chain recombines TRBV7-9 with TRBJ2-3; 10 bases align to TRBD1. The V and J ends lost 2 bases and 3 bases, in that order; junction bases with no gene match: 5. The CDR3 runs to 16 residues. Germline V CDR1 and CDR2: SEHNR, FQNEAQ (reference sequence).

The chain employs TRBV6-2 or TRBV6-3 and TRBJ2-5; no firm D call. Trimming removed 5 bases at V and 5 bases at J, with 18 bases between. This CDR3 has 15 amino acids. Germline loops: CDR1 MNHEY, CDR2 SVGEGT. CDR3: CASSPRRPPRETQYF. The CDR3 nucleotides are TGTGCCAGCAGTCCGCGGCGGCCCCCCCGGGAGACCCAGTACTTC.

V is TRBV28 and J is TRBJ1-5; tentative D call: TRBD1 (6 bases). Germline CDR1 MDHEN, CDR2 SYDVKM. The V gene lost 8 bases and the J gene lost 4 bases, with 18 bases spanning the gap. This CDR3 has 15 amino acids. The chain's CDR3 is CASSRPGVVNQPQHF. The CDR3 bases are TGTGCCAGCTCAAGGCCAGGGGTCGTTAATCAGCCCCAGCATTTT. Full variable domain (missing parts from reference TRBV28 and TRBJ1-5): DVKVTQSSRYLVKRTGEKVFLECVQDMDHENMFWYRQDPGLGLRLIYFSYDVKMKEKGDIPEGYSVSREKKERFSLILESASTNQTSMYLCASSRPGVVNQPQHFGDGTRLSIL.

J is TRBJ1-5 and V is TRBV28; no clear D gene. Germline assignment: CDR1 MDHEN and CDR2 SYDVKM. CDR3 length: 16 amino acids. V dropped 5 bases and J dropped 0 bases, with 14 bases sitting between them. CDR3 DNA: TGTGCCAGCAGTAACCTAAACTATTATAGCAATCAGCCCCAGCATTTT. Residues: CASSNLNYYSNQPQHF.